This TCR beta chain was profiled in a study of blood T cell repertoires in COVID-19. Study-wide background: From the United States, Italy and Spain came samples of acute and convalescent COVID-19. PBMCs, B-cell-depleted T cells, or T cells provided the cDNA or gDNA that made up the material.

Germline values: CDR1 SGHVS, CDR2 FQNEAQ. With V trimmed by 5 bases and J by 4 bases, 11 bases remained unmatched. The CDR3 is 16 residues long. Original handling: Scientists estimated how many nucleated cells there were by amplifying reference gene primers. Here immunoSEQ multiplex PCR was the method, and the copy in TCRdb shows in-frame clones only, minus some. That table is the source of V, J and clone size, and D and trimming were worked out from the DNA. This sample has some 97,000 clones, with more than 85% found just once. Sequencing was performed on peripheral blood. The sequence came from a man between 45 and 60 years old with active COVID-19. The chain couples TRBV7-8 to TRBJ1-5, with 7 bases fitting TRBD1. CDR3 protein: CASSKTTGDHNQPQHF. CDR3 sequence (DNA): TGTGCCAGCAGCAAAACCACAGGGGACCATAATCAGCCCCAGCATTTT.